One sample yielded the 3 T cell receptor beta chains listed below, sequenced in a study of T cells in Graves' hyperthyroidism and ophthalmopathy. The TCR beta CDR3 regions underwent amplification using RNA transcripts as the source. With the HTBI primer set, the TCR CDR3 went through a first round of RT-PCR. TCRdb redid the calling of the multiplex PCR reads with MiXCR, one entry per CDR3 protein. The profile shows about 360,000 distinct CDR3 sequences, less than 15% of them singletons. Sequencing was performed on blood. The receptors shown here come from a woman between 18 and 30 years old with Graves' hyperthyroidism.

This clonotype came up a few times. The V and J genes are TRBV9 and TRBJ1-1; possible D gene TRBD1, 5 bases. The CDR3 consists of 14 residues. The V and J ends lost 4 bases and 6 bases respectively, with 16 bases between them. The germline V gene encodes CDR1 SGDLS and CDR2 YYNGEE. The CDR3 bases are TGTGCCAGCAGCCCGGGGGGAGCCAGACCTGAAGCTTTCTTT. It is translated as CASSPGGARPEAFF. Looking up the rest from reference TRBV9 and TRBJ1-1 gives the full variable domain: DSGVTQTPKHLITATGQRVTLRCSPRSGDLSVYWYQQSLDQGLQFLIQYYNGEERAKGNILERFSAQQFPDLHSELNLSSLELGDSALYFCASSPGGARPEAFFGQGTRLTVV.

This clonotype was counted ten times or more. In DNA form, the CDR3 reads TGTGCCAGCAGCCTTAGTGAGGGATCACCCCTCCACTTT. This translates into CASSLSEGSPLHF. This chain uses TRBV3-1 with TRBJ1-6; D is unclear. CDR1 is LGHDT and CDR2 is YNNKEL in the germline V gene (reference sequence). V lost 4 bases, J lost 10 bases, and 11 bases lay in between. The CDR3 is made up of 13 amino acids.

At least ten counts were recorded for this clonotype. The rearrangement uses TRBV10-3 and TRBJ2-1, with unresolved D. Trimming removed 3 bases from V and 1 base from J, with 10 bases in between. Germline V CDR1 and CDR2: ENHRY, SYGVKD. This CDR3 contains 15 residues. Here the CDR3 reads CAISDPRWSYNEQFF. The CDR3 bases are TGTGCCATCAGTGATCCTAGATGGTCCTACAATGAGCAGTTCTTC.